These T cell receptor beta chains were read from a single sample in a study of CD4+ T cells in melanoma. Clones were sequenced by immunoSEQ multiplex PCR, and TCRdb holds only the in-frame ones, with some missing. The table shows about 10,000 clones, with approximately 70% occurring only once. Sequencing used cells from a culture (not recorded whether cultured in vitro). The receptors were gathered from a human donor with melanoma. The CDR3 runs from the conserved cysteine through the conserved F or W. The D gene is left open where the match is weak. The size entry is marked missing in some rows and otherwise reads once, few, many or a size class.

clone_size: .
v_call: TRBV7-8
j_call: TRBJ2-7
d_call: TRBD2
cdr3_aa: CASSLEAGGGNEQYF
cdr3_nt: TGTGCCAGCAGCTTAGAGGCGGGGGGCGGGAACGAGCAGTACTTC

clone_size: .
v_call: TRBV15
j_call: TRBJ2-6
d_call: TRBD1
cdr3_aa: CATSRETDRGLVAGANVLTF
cdr3_nt: TGTGCCACCAGCAGAGAGACGGACAGGGGGTTGGTCGCTGGGGCCAACGTCCTGACTTTC

clone_size: .
v_call: TRBV5-1
j_call: TRBJ1-6
d_call: .
cdr3_aa: CASSLMPPDNNSPLHF
cdr3_nt: TGCGCCAGCAGCTTGATGCCCCCGGACAACAATTCACCCCTCCACTTT

clone_size: .
v_call: TRBV4-1
j_call: TRBJ1-1
d_call: .
cdr3_aa: CASSFNPLGGPNTEAFF
cdr3_nt: TGCGCCAGCAGCTTTAACCCTCTGGGGGGGCCGAACACTGAAGCTTTCTTT

clone_size: .
v_call: TRBV12-5
j_call: TRBJ1-1
d_call: .
cdr3_aa: CASAKEGPGTEAFF
cdr3_nt: TGTGCTAGTGCCAAAGAAGGTCCCGGCACTGAAGCTTTCTTT

clone_size: .
v_call: TRBV6-5
j_call: TRBJ2-3
d_call: TRBD1
cdr3_aa: CASSFRDRSSTQYF
cdr3_nt: TGTGCCAGCAGCTTCCGGGACAGGTCTAGTACGCAGTATTTT

clone_size: .
v_call: TRBV2
j_call: TRBJ2-7
d_call: .
cdr3_aa: CASSDLSGLDYEQYF
cdr3_nt: TGTGCCAGCAGTGACCTCTCAGGGTTGGACTACGAGCAGTACTTC

clone_size: .
v_call: TRBV7-8
j_call: TRBJ1-3
d_call: TRBD1
cdr3_aa: CASSFQTGQRNTIYF
cdr3_nt: TGTGCCAGCAGCTTTCAGACAGGGCAAAGAAACACCATATATTTT

clone_size: .
v_call: TRBV7-2
j_call: TRBJ1-6
d_call: TRBD1
cdr3_aa: CASSNGPGQVYNSPLHF
cdr3_nt: TGTGCCAGCAGCAACGGGCCCGGACAGGTCTATAATTCACCCCTCCACTTT

clone_size: .
v_call: TRBV5-1
j_call: TRBJ1-2
d_call: .
cdr3_aa: CASSLADLQANYGYTF
cdr3_nt: TGCGCCAGCAGCTTGGCCGATTTACAGGCTAACTATGGCTACACCTTC

clone_size: .
v_call: TRBV5-1
j_call: TRBJ2-5
d_call: TRBD2
cdr3_aa: CASSRGGVAGTETQYF
cdr3_nt: TGCGCCAGCAGCAGAGGAGGTGTAGCGGGGACAGAGACCCAGTACTTC

clone_size: .
v_call: TRBV2
j_call: TRBJ2-1
d_call: .
cdr3_aa: CASSYLVGDEQFF
cdr3_nt: TGTGCCAGCAGTTACCTGGTCGGCGATGAGCAGTTCTTC

clone_size: .
v_call: TRBV19
j_call: TRBJ2-3
d_call: TRBD2
cdr3_aa: CASTPTPRGLTDTQYF
cdr3_nt: TGTGCCAGTACCCCAACCCCCCGGGGACTAACAGATACGCAGTATTTT

clone_size: few
v_call: TRBV19
j_call: TRBJ2-1
d_call: .
cdr3_aa: CASSPGGSNEQFF
cdr3_nt: TGTGCCAGTAGCCCTGGGGGGTCCAATGAGCAGTTCTTC

clone_size: .
v_call: TRBV4-2
j_call: TRBJ2-1
d_call: .
cdr3_aa: CASSQDGRYNEQFF
cdr3_nt: TGTGCCAGCAGCCAAGACGGGCGCTACAATGAGCAGTTCTTC

clone_size: .
v_call: TRBV11-2
j_call: TRBJ2-7
d_call: .
cdr3_aa: CASSLRTLPYEQYF
cdr3_nt: TGTGCCAGCAGCTTACGCACGCTCCCCTACGAGCAGTACTTC

clone_size: few
v_call: TRBV6-1
j_call: TRBJ2-1
d_call: TRBD1
cdr3_aa: CASSGVGTVRNNEQFF
cdr3_nt: TGTGCCAGCAGTGGCGTGGGGACAGTGAGGAACAATGAGCAGTTCTTC